Presented here are 8 T cell receptor beta chains from one specimen sequenced in a study of T cells in Graves' hyperthyroidism and ophthalmopathy. From RNA transcripts, TCR beta CDR3 regions were amplified. Primed by the HTBI set, a first-round RT-PCR was run on the TCR CDR3. TCRdb reanalysed the multiplex PCR reads using MiXCR and keeps one entry per CDR3 protein. The sample lists about 270,000 distinct CDR3 sequences, less than 30% occurring once. Sample: blood. Every receptor here comes from a man aged 40-49 years with Graves' hyperthyroidism that later progressed to Graves' ophthalmopathy.

This clonotype was seen many times. The chain recombines TRBV27 with TRBJ2-5, with no clear D. The CDR3 contains 14 residues. V lost 3 bases, J lost 5 bases, and 13 bases lay in between. Looked up from germline, CDR1 is MNHEY and CDR2 is SMNVEV (reference sequence). The CDR3 coding sequence is TGTGCCAGCAGTTTTCACGGGTCTCAGGAGACCCAGTACTTC. It encodes CASSFHGSQETQYF.

This clonotype was seen repeatedly, ten times or more. The genes are TRBV20-1 and TRBJ2-2, with 8 bases identical to TRBD1. Looked up from germline, CDR1 is DFQATT and CDR2 is SNEGSKA (reference sequence). J gave up 4 bases and V 6 bases, and 4 bases lay outside the gene matches. This CDR3 spans 13 amino acids. The CDR3 sequence: CSALTGGTGELFF. The CDR3 DNA sequence: TGCAGTGCCCTTACAGGGGGCACCGGGGAGCTGTTTTTT.

This clonotype has at least ten counts. This chain links TRBV14 with TRBJ2-7, with D perhaps matching TRBD1 (5 bases). The germline V gene has CDR1 SGHDN and CDR2 FVKESK. The CDR3 covers 13 residues. V dropped 4 bases and J dropped 3 bases, with 10 bases sitting between them. The CDR3, as DNA: TGTGCCAGCAGCCTTAACAGGAACTACGAGCAGTACTTC. It translates to CASSLNRNYEQYF.

V and J are TRBV28 and TRBJ2-7; no clear D. Germline assignment: CDR1 MDHEN and CDR2 SYDVKM. V was pared by 6 bases and J by 3 bases, with 12 bases between. CDR3 length: 13 amino acids. The CDR3 loop reads CASSPDTFYEQYF. Written as DNA, the CDR3 is TGTGCCAGCAGCCCAGACACTTTCTACGAGCAGTACTTC.

This clonotype was seen at least ten times. The chain combines TRBV20-1 with TRBJ2-2; TRBD1 matches 12 bases. Trimming at V came to 0 bases and at J to 5 bases, leaving 10 bases not matched to a gene. The CDR3 loop spans 18 amino acids. Germline assignment: CDR1 DFQATT and CDR2 SNEGSKA (reference sequence). This CDR3 is CSAREHRDRGLWTGELFF. The DNA for the CDR3 is TGCAGTGCTAGAGAGCACCGGGACAGGGGGCTTTGGACCGGGGAGCTGTTTTTT.

This clonotype was counted ten times or more. The V and J genes are TRBV20-1 and TRBJ2-4; the D gene is possibly TRBD2 (7 bases). V shed 3 bases and J shed 6 bases, with 12 bases lying between them. Per the germline V gene, CDR1 is DFQATT and CDR2 is SNEGSKA (reference sequence). CDR3 length: 13 amino acids. CDR3 DNA sequence: TGCAGTGCTAGGGGGGAGGGGGGAAACATTCAGTACTTC. As protein: CSARGEGGNIQYF.

At least ten counts were recorded for this clonotype. The chain has TRBV20-1 and TRBJ2-5; 10 positions agree with TRBD2. Germline CDR1 DFQATT, CDR2 SNEGSKA (reference sequence). This CDR3 has 15 residues. J lost 5 bases, V lost 7 bases, and 13 bases had no gene match. CDR3 sequence reads: CSVNQNLAGVETQYF. In DNA form, the CDR3 reads TGCAGTGTAAACCAAAACCTAGCGGGAGTGGAGACCCAGTACTTC.

Ten or more counts support this clonotype. V and J are TRBV30 and TRBJ1-2; TRBD1 might be the D (5 bases). Trimming left V 8 bases short and J 5 bases short, with 24 bases between. The CDR3 is 15 amino acids. The germline V gene has CDR1 GTSNPN and CDR2 SVGIG (reference sequence). This CDR3 reads CAASPGLPGIYGYTF. The CDR3 DNA reads TGTGCCGCTTCACCGGGACTCCCCGGAATATATGGCTACACCTTC.